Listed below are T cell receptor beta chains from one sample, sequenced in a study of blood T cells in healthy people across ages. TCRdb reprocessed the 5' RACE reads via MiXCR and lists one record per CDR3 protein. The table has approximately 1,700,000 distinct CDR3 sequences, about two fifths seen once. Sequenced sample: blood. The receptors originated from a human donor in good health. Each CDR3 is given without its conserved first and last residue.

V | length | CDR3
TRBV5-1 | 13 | ASSLEPGLNEKLF
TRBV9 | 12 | ASSPRPAQETQY
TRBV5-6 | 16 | ASNLMTGGSWGANVLT
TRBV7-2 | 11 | ASSLEWTNGYT
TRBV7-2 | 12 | ASSLGGGSETQY
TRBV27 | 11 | ASSLTSGGLVY
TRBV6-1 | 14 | ASSPGQGAWVYEQY
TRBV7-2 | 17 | ASSSGLAGGPSESDTQY
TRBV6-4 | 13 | ATEGTSPSYNEQF
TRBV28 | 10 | ASSLPRMKQF
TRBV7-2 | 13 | ASSFGTGGLTEAF
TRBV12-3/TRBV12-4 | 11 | ASRGIPPGELF
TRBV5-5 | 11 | ASSSRLAGEQY
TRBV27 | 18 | ASSSYGPLTVVRRGDEQY
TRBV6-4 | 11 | ASSAFVWGTQY
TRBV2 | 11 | ASSEDGFGELF
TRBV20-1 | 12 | SAIIGEAYNEQF
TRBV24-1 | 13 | ATSERGTTYNEQF
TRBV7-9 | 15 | ASSTTSSGGDADTQY
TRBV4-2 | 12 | ASSRQTVSYGYT
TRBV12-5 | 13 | ASEDSGGSKNIQY
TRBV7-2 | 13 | ASSLLSGYYNEQF
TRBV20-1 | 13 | SARPPGQGGYEQY
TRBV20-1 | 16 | SAREASGGAWSYNEQF
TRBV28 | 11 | ASSLSVNSPLH
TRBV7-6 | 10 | ASSFDQGTAF
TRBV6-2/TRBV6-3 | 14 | ASIPGIGRMNTEAF
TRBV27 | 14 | ASSPSAGESSYEQY
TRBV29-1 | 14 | SVEAQGKGGTDTQY
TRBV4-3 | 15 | ASSQDPRGASGNEQF
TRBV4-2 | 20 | ASSPYVGERGLTSFSCNEQF
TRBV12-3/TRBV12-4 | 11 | ASSWREGHGYT
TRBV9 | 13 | ASSVSPVSNEKLF
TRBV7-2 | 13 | ASSLDSFSTDTQY
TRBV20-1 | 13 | SAKEGQEVDSPLH
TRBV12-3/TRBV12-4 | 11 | ASSQTGYDTQY
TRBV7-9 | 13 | ASSSDRVISYEQY
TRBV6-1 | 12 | ATATGITSYGYT
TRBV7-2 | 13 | ASSSLIRVNYGYT